The entry that follows covers one T cell receptor beta chain sequence. The sample belongs to a study of T cell changes during pregnancy in multiple sclerosis. Profiled with immunoSEQ multiplex PCR; TCRdb holds only in-frame clones, not every one. This sample has roughly 30,000 clones; nearly 90% occur once, and the top ten carry roughly a tenth. CDR1 SGHDT and CDR2 YYEEEE come from the germline V gene. The V and J ends lost 0 bases and 6 bases, in that order; junction bases with no gene match: 3. The length of the CDR3 is 13 residues. The chain joins TRBV5-6 to TRBJ2-7; 7 positions agree with TRBD2. This specimen was CD8+ T cells from peripheral blood mononuclear cells, taken in the second trimester of pregnancy. This receptor was taken from a female donor with multiple sclerosis, enrolled in a pregnancy study. The CDR3 loop reads CASSLGGRAEQYF. For the CDR3, the DNA is TGTGCCAGCAGCTTGGGAGGGAGGGCCGAGCAGTACTTC.